This TCR beta chain was found in a study of OX40 agonist ivuxolimab in advanced cancers. In the study overall: At doses from 0.01 to 10 mg/kg, patients were given intravenous ivuxolimab every 2 weeks. It was permissible to have had prior anti-PD-1, anti-PD-L1 or anti-CTLA-4 therapy, and around 40% had some.

This clone was observed once. CDR1 and CDR2 (germline): GTSNPN, SVGIG (reference sequence). CDR3 length: 13 amino acids. Between the trimmed V and J ends, which lost 0 bases and 6 bases, there was a span of 10 bases. Measured with immunoSEQ multiplex PCR; TCRdb has only the in-frame clones, and not every one. The table lists about 80,000 clones, over 80% of them singletons. The sequence derives from an adult with an advanced solid tumor such as melanoma, head and neck, liver or kidney cancer. This specimen was CD4+ or CD8+ T cells sorted from blood, taken in a trial of the OX40 agonist ivuxolimab. This chain connects TRBV30 to TRBJ2-3; D unclear. The CDR3 loop reads CAWSVVAPDTQYF. As DNA, the CDR3 is TGTGCCTGGAGTGTGGTAGCTCCCGATACGCAGTATTTT.